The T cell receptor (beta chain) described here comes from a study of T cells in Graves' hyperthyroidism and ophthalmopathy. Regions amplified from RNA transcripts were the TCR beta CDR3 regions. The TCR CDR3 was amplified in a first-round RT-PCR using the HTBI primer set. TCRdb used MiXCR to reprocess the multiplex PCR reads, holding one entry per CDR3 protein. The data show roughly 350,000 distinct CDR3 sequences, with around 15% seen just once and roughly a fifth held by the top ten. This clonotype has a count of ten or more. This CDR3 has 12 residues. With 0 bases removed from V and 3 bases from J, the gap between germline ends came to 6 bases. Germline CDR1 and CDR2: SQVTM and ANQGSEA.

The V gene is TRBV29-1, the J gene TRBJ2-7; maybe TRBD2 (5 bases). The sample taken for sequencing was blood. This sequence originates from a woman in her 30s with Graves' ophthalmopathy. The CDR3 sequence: CSVEESGYEQYF. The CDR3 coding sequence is TGCAGCGTTGAAGAGAGCGGCTACGAGCAGTACTTC.